Following are 28 T cell receptor beta chains from one sample sequenced in a study of blood T cell repertoires in COVID-19. The table came from immunoSEQ multiplex PCR; TCRdb's copy has only in-frame clones and leaves some out. The data contain 100,000 to 150,000 clones, roughly 85% of them seen just once; the ten biggest clones take up 25%. Material for sequencing was peripheral blood. The origin of the receptors is a human donor in a cohort sampled during active COVID-19.

This clone appeared once. The chain links TRBV7-6 to TRBJ2-7; 8 bases map to TRBD2. Per germline, CDR1 SGHVS and CDR2 FNYEAQ. Trimming at V came to 5 bases and at J to 0 bases, leaving 6 bases not matched to a gene. The CDR3 runs to 15 residues. The CDR3 loop reads CASSPLAGSSYEQYF. The DNA for the CDR3 is TGTGCCAGCAGCCCGCTAGCGGGCAGCTCCTACGAGCAGTACTTC. Supplemented by reference TRBV7-6 and TRBJ2-7, the full variable domain reads GAGVSQSPRYKVTKRGQDVALRCDPISGHVSLYWYRQALGQGPEFLTYFNYEAQQDKSGLPNDRFSAERPEGSISTLTIQRTEQRDSAMYRCASSPLAGSSYEQYFGPGTRLTVT.

This clone is a singleton in its sample. The chain carries TRBV27 and TRBJ1-1; D ambiguous. The CDR3 length is 15 residues. The ends were cut back, 3 bases at V and 4 bases at J, with 15 bases in the middle. Germline V CDR1 and CDR2: MNHEY, SMNVEV (reference sequence). This chain's CDR3 is CASSLAGGSGTEAFF. As DNA, the CDR3 is TGTGCCAGCAGTTTGGCCGGCGGGTCCGGCACTGAAGCTTTCTTT.

This chain connects TRBV25-1 to TRBJ2-7, with TRBD1 matching over 8 bases. CDR1 is MGHDK, CDR2 SYGVNS, per germline. This CDR3 is 15 amino acids long. Unmatched junction bases numbered 11, after V lost 5 bases and J lost 5 bases. The CDR3 protein is CASSRPGGFHHEQYF. The CDR3 DNA is TGTGCCAGCAGTCGACCAGGGGGCTTTCACCACGAGCAGTACTTC.

The chain links TRBV27 to TRBJ2-7, with D possibly TRBD1 on 5 matching bases. The ends were cut back, 4 bases at V and 0 bases at J, with 22 bases in the middle. The germline V gene has CDR1 MNHEY and CDR2 SMNVEV (reference sequence). The CDR3 runs to 18 residues. CDR3 in amino acids: CASSSFLKQGLTSYEQYF. The CDR3 nucleotides are TGTGCCAGCAGTTCCTTCCTCAAGCAGGGTCTTACCTCCTACGAGCAGTACTTC.

This chain connects TRBV2 to TRBJ2-3, with a tentative D call TRBD2 (5 bases). The CDR3 spans 15 residues. Germline V CDR1 and CDR2: SNHLY, FYNNEI. V was clipped by 6 bases and J by 4 bases, with 17 bases between them. CDR3 sequence: CASRADGVRADTQYF. The CDR3 nucleotides read TGTGCCAGCAGAGCCGACGGGGTCCGCGCAGATACGCAGTATTTT.

The chain has TRBV10-3 and TRBJ1-1; D is possibly TRBD1 (5 bases). The CDR3 contains 14 residues. V gave up 1 base and J gave up 4 bases, with 10 bases separating them. In germline, CDR1 is ENHRY, CDR2 SYGVKD. The CDR3 nucleotides read TGTGCCATCAGTGAGTACCAGGGAGGCACTGAAGCTTTCTTT. It specifies CAISEYQGGTEAFF.

This clone was observed a single time. V gene TRBV28 combines with J gene TRBJ1-1; D possibly corresponds to TRBD1 (5 bases). The V end lost 6 bases, the J end lost 5 bases, and 22 bases lay between the germline ends. Germline CDR1 MDHEN, CDR2 SYDVKM. This CDR3 spans 16 amino acids. CDR3 in amino acids: CASSPPGLSSSTEAFF. Here the CDR3 DNA reads TGTGCCAGCAGCCCCCCGGGACTCAGTTCGTCAACTGAAGCTTTCTTT.

This clone was seen just once. The chain uses TRBV28 and TRBJ2-5, with 15 bases lining up with TRBD2. The V gene's germline CDR1 is MDHEN and CDR2 SYDVKM. After removal of 6 bases from V and 2 bases from J, the junction contained 4 bases not matched to a gene. The CDR3 runs to 16 residues. The CDR3 sequence is CASSTGLAGGQETQYF. DNA for the CDR3: TGTGCCAGCAGCACGGGACTAGCGGGGGGACAAGAGACCCAGTACTTC. The entire variable domain, with the rest obtained from reference TRBV28 and TRBJ2-5, is as follows: DVKVTQSSRYLVKRTGEKVFLECVQDMDHENMFWYRQDPGLGLRLIYFSYDVKMKEKGDIPEGYSVSREKKERFSLILESASTNQTSMYLCASSTGLAGGQETQYFGPGTRLLVL.

This clone was seen once. This sample includes further DNA sequences coding for the same CDR3. This rearrangement joins TRBV7-2 to TRBJ2-2, with D tentatively TRBD2 (5 bases). The CDR3 loop spans 13 amino acids. Deletions cut 1 base from V and 5 bases from J, with 5 bases between. CDR1 is SGHTA and CDR2 is FQGNSA in the germline V gene. In DNA form, the CDR3 reads TGTGCCAGCAGCTTAGGCGGGACCGGGGAGCTGTTTTTT. It is translated as CASSLGGTGELFF.

CDR3 amino acids: CASSSDRNTEAFF. The DNA of the CDR3 is TGTGCCAGCAGCTCAGACAGAAACACTGAAGCTTTCTTT. The chain combines TRBV11-2 with TRBJ1-1, with D perhaps matching TRBD1 (5 bases). The CDR3 is 13 amino acids. V was clipped by 4 bases and J by 2 bases, with 8 bases between them. The germline V gene encodes CDR1 SGHAT and CDR2 FQNNGV.

The V gene is TRBV28, the J gene TRBJ2-7; 7 nucleotides line up with TRBD1. V was pared by 6 bases and J by 0 bases, with 5 bases of the junction left unmatched. The CDR3 is 14 amino acids. Germline-derived CDR1 and CDR2 are MDHEN and SYDVKM. The CDR3 nucleotides are TGTGCCAGCAGGACAGGGATTTCCTCCTACGAGCAGTACTTC. Amino acid sequence: CASRTGISSYEQYF.

The chain combines TRBV25-1 with TRBJ2-2; weak D call: TRBD1 (6 bases). This CDR3 has 15 amino acids. Germline CDR1 reads MGHDK; CDR2 reads SYGVNS. V was shortened by 3 bases and J by 3 bases, with 11 bases between the two germline ends. The CDR3 here is CASSDPGQYTGELFF. For the CDR3, the DNA is TGTGCCAGCAGTGACCCCGGACAGTACACCGGGGAGCTGTTTTTT. The variable domain in full, completed from reference TRBV25-1 and TRBJ2-2, reads EADIYQTPRYLVIGTGKKITLECSQTMGHDKMYWYQQDPGMELHLIHYSYGVNSTEKGDLSSESTVSRIRTEHFPLTLESARPSHTSQYLCASSDPGQYTGELFFGEGSRLTVL.

The J gene is TRBJ2-1, the V gene TRBV21-1; the table's TRBD1 call for D was not verified on the DNA. TRBV21-1 is a pseudogene. The CDR3 runs 15 residues. The CDR3: CASSKVTQGTNEQFF. CDR3 nucleotides: TGTGCCAGCAGCAAAGTCACCCAGGGTACTAATGAGCAGTTCTTC.

The CDR3 coding sequence is TGCGCCAGCAGCCTGGAAGACAGCACCGGGGAGCTGTTTTTT. Translation: CASSLEDSTGELFF. The V gene is TRBV5-1, the J gene TRBJ2-2; a weak D match, TRBD1 (5 bases). CDR3 length equals 14 residues. Trimming took off 4 bases at V and 4 bases at J, with 11 bases between the two ends. Looked up from germline, CDR1 is SGHRS and CDR2 is YFSETQ.

V and J are TRBV7-3 and TRBJ2-2, with D perhaps matching TRBD1 (5 bases). V was trimmed by 3 bases and J by 1 base, leaving 12 bases between them. The germline CDR1 and CDR2 sequences are SGHTA and FQGTGA. CDR3 length equals 16 residues. This CDR3 is CASSLNGRVNTGELFF. For the CDR3, the DNA is TGTGCCAGCAGCTTGAACGGCAGGGTGAACACCGGGGAGCTGTTTTTT.

The chain recombines TRBV4-1 with TRBJ1-1; tentatively, D is TRBD1 (5 bases). The V end was cut by 1 base, the J end by 7 bases, with 16 bases between. This CDR3 has 15 amino acids. Germline V gene lookup returns CDR1 MGHRA and CDR2 YSYEKL. CDR3 amino acids: CASSQVFRGRNEAFF. CDR3 bases: TGCGCCAGCAGCCAAGTTTTTCGGGGGAGGAATGAAGCTTTCTTT.

The chain uses TRBV5-8 and TRBJ2-3; TRBD2 aligns across 7 bases. This CDR3 is 16 amino acids long. J gave up 2 bases and V 4 bases, and 10 bases lay outside the gene matches. Per the germline V gene, CDR1 is SGHTS and CDR2 is YDEGEE. CDR3 coding DNA: TGTGCCAGCAGCCTGAGGGCTAGCGGAACCACAGATACGCAGTATTTT. Protein: CASSLRASGTTDTQYF.

The genes are TRBV5-6 and TRBJ1-1; 10 nucleotides align to TRBD1. Germline V gives CDR1 SGHDT, CDR2 YYEEEE. This CDR3 is 16 amino acids long. V lost 0 bases to trimming and J lost 4 bases; unmatched junction nucleotides: 6. CDR3 protein: CASSLGDRGLITEAFF. CDR3 nucleotides: TGTGCCAGCAGCTTGGGCGACAGGGGGCTTATCACTGAAGCTTTCTTT.

The V and J genes are TRBV3-1 (or the pseudogene TRBV3-2) and TRBJ2-1; D is undetermined. V was trimmed by 1 base and J by 6 bases, leaving 25 bases between them. This CDR3 has 19 residues. CDR1 is LGHDT, CDR2 YNNKEL, per germline (reference sequence). CDR3 DNA: TGTGCCAGCAGCCAAGGGTATGGGTCCGGCTCACTCAGGCTCAATGAGCAGTTCTTC. Translated, it gives CASSQGYGSGSLRLNEQFF.

The V gene is TRBV28, the J gene TRBJ2-5; D might be TRBD1 (6 bases). Germline V gene lookup returns CDR1 MDHEN and CDR2 SYDVKM. There are 13 residues in the CDR3. The V end was cut by 7 bases, the J end by 4 bases, with 13 bases between. The CDR3 nucleotides are TGTGCCAGCAAACAGGGAAGAGGAGAGACCCAGTACTTC. Translated, it gives CASKQGRGETQYF.

A remark on this clone: One junction end does not reproduce the germline sequence, and a read error may be involved. This chain joins TRBV12-3 or TRBV12-4 and TRBJ1-1, with 8 positions matching TRBD1. The CDR3 contains 13 residues. CDR3 sequence reads: CASRGQENIEAFF. The CDR3 DNA reads TGTGCCAGCAGGGGACAGGAAAACATTGAAGCTTTCTTT.

The chain uses TRBV23-1 and TRBJ2-7; TRBD1 might be the D (5 bases). TRBV23-1 is filed as an ORF, its function uncertain. The V and J ends lost 1 base and 2 bases respectively, with 27 bases between them. This CDR3 spans 20 amino acids. CDR3 protein: CASSQLGWGLSPIRAYEQYF. The CDR3 DNA follows: TGCGCCAGCAGTCAATTGGGGTGGGGCCTAAGTCCCATTAGGGCCTACGAGCAGTACTTC.

The chain is built from TRBV6-2 or TRBV6-3 and TRBJ2-1, with TRBD2 matching over 13 bases. Looked up from germline, CDR1 is MNHEY and CDR2 is SVGEGT. The CDR3 is made up of 14 amino acids. The junction had 10 bases not matched to a gene; V was cut back by 5 bases and J by 15 bases. CDR3 DNA: TGTGCCAGCAGTAACGCACTAGCGGGAGGGCCCCGGTTCTTC. This encodes CASSNALAGGPRFF.

This chain joins TRBV27 and TRBJ1-5, with 12 positions matching TRBD1. The CDR3 has 15 residues. V lost 6 bases to trimming and J lost 7 bases; unmatched junction nucleotides: 7. The germline V gene has CDR1 MNHEY and CDR2 SMNVEV (reference sequence). CDR3 sequence reads: CASSSGTGGRQPQHF. CDR3 DNA sequence: TGTGCCAGCAGCTCCGGGACAGGGGGCCGACAGCCCCAGCATTTT.

This clone was observed many times. The rearrangement uses TRBV5-1 and TRBJ1-2, with 7 bases that match TRBD1. This CDR3 is built from 14 residues. Trimming cost V 4 bases and J 9 bases; bases outside gene matches: 12. Germline loops: CDR1 SGHRS, CDR2 YFSETQ. CDR3 amino acids: CASSQTTGAKRYTF. In DNA, the CDR3 is TGCGCCAGCAGCCAAACTACAGGGGCGAAACGCTACACCTTC.

The chain recombines TRBV19 with TRBJ1-4; D not certain. The CDR3 consists of 15 residues. With 3 bases removed from V and 0 bases from J, the gap between germline ends came to 8 bases. The germline CDR1 and CDR2 sequences are LNHDA and SQIVND (reference sequence). The CDR3 DNA is TGTGCCAGTAGTATCATCGGGGCAACTAATGAAAAACTGTTTTTT. Its protein product is CASSIIGATNEKLFF.

The chain employs TRBV25-1 and TRBJ2-5, with D uncertain. V lost 5 bases, J lost 5 bases, and 15 bases lay in between. Germline loops: CDR1 MGHDK, CDR2 SYGVNS. The CDR3 is 14 residues long. Written as DNA, the CDR3 is TGTGCCAGCAGTACCTCGGCAGGTGTGGAGACCCAGTACTTC. Translation: CASSTSAGVETQYF.

The CDR3 DNA reads as TGTGCCAGCAGCAAAGGGTCCAGCGGGGTCCAAGAGACCCAGTACTTC. Protein: CASSKGSSGVQETQYF. The genes are TRBV21-1 and TRBJ2-5; TRBD2 is taken as the D call from the table, unchecked against the DNA. TRBV21-1 is assigned pseudogene status. The CDR3 has 16 residues.